This TCR beta chain was retrieved from a study of cytomegalovirus exposure and HLA in healthy donors. Study-wide results and caveats: Among the most significant clusters, several appeared linked to common viral pathogens in a later analysis. The authors later linked a missense DCLRE1C variant to TCR beta V- and J-gene trimming. Prior analysis indicated that the majority of TCR beta V segments exhibited productivity approximately 87% or approximately 30% of the time. In vitro, a few CMV-associated chains proved specific for CMV antigens.

The primer mix had 60 Vbeta and 13 Jbeta primers. Measured with immunoSEQ multiplex PCR; TCRdb has only the in-frame clones, and not every one. The table lists almost 200,000 clones, around three quarters of them singletons. CDR1 is SNHLY and CDR2 is FYNNEI in the germline V gene. Between the trimmed V and J ends, which lost 0 bases and 4 bases, there was a span of 7 bases. The CDR3 totals 15 residues. Of note for this clone: No antigen is known for it.

Sequences were obtained from PBMCs. This chain joins TRBV2 and TRBJ1-6; D remains ambiguous. This clonotype was obtained from a man aged 30 to 45 in good health and CMV-seronegative. The CDR3 nucleotides read TGTGCCAGCAGTGAAGCAACGGGGTATAATTCACCCCTCCACTTT. Its translation is CASSEATGYNSPLHF.